The 14 T cell receptor beta chains below all came from one sample that was sequenced in a study of CD8 T cells in ankylosing spondylitis. TCRdb analysed the 5' RACE reads with MiXCR anew, one entry per CDR3 protein. The profile shows under 300,000 distinct CDR3 sequences, around 9.2% of them singletons. What was sequenced was blood, either unsorted or a sorted T cell fraction (not recorded which). The receptors originated from a male donor with ankylosing spondylitis or in good health (not recorded which).

In this sample, this clonotype turned up many times. This sequence joins TRBV6-1 and TRBJ2-3; possibly TRBD1 for D (6 bases). CDR3 length: 14 amino acids. Germline V gene sequence: CDR1 MNHNS, CDR2 SASEGT. V was cut by 5 bases and J by 8 bases, with 17 bases left in between. The CDR3 here is CASSHADRSGTQYF. CDR3 nucleotides: TGTGCCAGCAGTCATGCTGACAGGTCAGGTACGCAGTATTTT.

This clonotype occurred many times. This chain joins TRBV7-2 and TRBJ2-2; a possible D gene is TRBD2 (5 bases). The CDR3 is made up of 13 amino acids. V was shortened by 6 bases and J by 1 base, with 6 bases between the two germline ends. Germline-derived CDR1 and CDR2 are SGHTA and FQGNSA. For the CDR3, the DNA is TGTGCCAGCAGTGGGAGGAACACCGGGGAGCTGTTTTTT. This sequence encodes CASSGRNTGELFF.

This clonotype was seen many times. The V and J genes are TRBV24-1 and TRBJ2-1, with 7 positions matching TRBD2. V dropped 1 base and J dropped 9; count of bases not matched to a gene: 11. This CDR3 region has 16 residues. Germline CDR1 reads KGHDR; CDR2 reads SFDVKD. The CDR3 spells CATSDFSGGSFGEQFF. CDR3 sequence (DNA): TGTGCCACCAGTGATTTCTCCGGCGGGAGCTTCGGTGAGCAGTTCTTC.

Concerning this clonotype itself: A read error may explain this, as a much larger clone is one base away. The chain recombines TRBV10-3 with TRBJ2-2; TRBD1 aligns across 8 bases. Losses at the gene ends were 6 bases for V and 9 bases for J; bases not matched to a gene: 9. This CDR3 region has 14 residues. Germline V gene lookup returns CDR1 ENHRY and CDR2 SYGVKD. CDR3 residues: CAISKTGAGRELFF. The CDR3 DNA reads TGTGCCATCAGCAAGACAGGGGCAGGCAGGGAGCTGTTTTTT.

This clonotype was counted ten times or more. The rearrangement uses TRBV5-1 and TRBJ1-5; D is unclear. Trimming took 0 bases from V and 4 from J, leaving 8 bases between them. CDR1 and CDR2 from the germline V gene are SGHRS and YFSETQ. The CDR3 has 14 residues. CDR3 region: CASSLGGRNQPQHF. The DNA for the CDR3 is TGCGCCAGCAGCTTGGGAGGCCGGAATCAGCCCCAGCATTTT.

This clonotype has ten or more counts. This chain's CDR3 is CAWSGGNEQFF. In DNA, the CDR3 is TGTGCCTGGAGTGGGGGCAATGAGCAGTTCTTC. The V and J genes are TRBV30 and TRBJ2-1; D call uncertain. Germline loops: CDR1 GTSNPN, CDR2 SVGIG (reference sequence). The CDR3 is 11 amino acids. V was clipped by 1 base and J by 6 bases, with 4 bases between them.

Many counts were recorded for this clonotype. The chain has TRBV20-1 and TRBJ2-1; no clear D. The CDR3 length is 13 residues. Between the trimmed V and J ends, which lost 6 bases and 3 bases, there was a span of 12 bases. Germline-derived CDR1 and CDR2 are DFQATT and SNEGSKA (reference sequence). The CDR3 bases are TGCAGTGCGCGATCCGTGAACTACAATGAGCAGTTCTTC. It encodes CSARSVNYNEQFF.

This clonotype was picked up a small number of times. In DNA form, the CDR3 reads TGTGCCAGCAGCCCGCGGACTATCACAGATACGCAGTATTTT. Translated, it gives CASSPRTITDTQYF. The gene calls are TRBV7-2 and TRBJ2-3; D might be TRBD2 (6 bases). V lost 5 bases and J lost 2, with 11 bases in between. The V gene's germline CDR1 is SGHTA and CDR2 FQGNSA. The CDR3 is 14 amino acids.

The chain combines TRBV30 with TRBJ1-5, with 7 bases matching TRBD1. This CDR3 spans 14 amino acids. Looked up from germline, CDR1 is GTSNPN and CDR2 is SVGIG (reference sequence). The V and J ends lost 3 bases and 6 bases, in that order; junction bases with no gene match: 8. CDR3 residues: CAWSDGQVGQPQHF. In nucleotides, the CDR3 is TGTGCCTGGAGCGACGGACAGGTGGGTCAGCCCCAGCATTTT.

This clonotype was recorded at least ten times. The chain carries TRBV3-1 and TRBJ1-6; no reliable D call. Trimming stripped 1 base from V and 8 bases from J, with 6 bases between. The CDR3 extends over 13 amino acids. From germline, CDR1 is LGHDT and CDR2 YNNKEL (reference sequence). The CDR3 nucleotides read TGTGCCAGCAGCCAAGCGACTTATTCACCCCTCCACTTT. Translation gives CASSQATYSPLHF.

There are a few counts of this clonotype. The chain couples TRBV12-3 or TRBV12-4 to TRBJ1-1; D gene uncertain. The germline V and J ends were trimmed by 8 bases and 4 bases, with 8 bases remaining between them. The CDR3 consists of 11 residues. The CDR3 region has the DNA TGTGCCAGCCTCAAGGGCACTGAAGCTTTCTTT. Amino acid sequence: CASLKGTEAFF.

This clonotype showed up just a few times. The rearrangement links TRBV7-2 to TRBJ2-5; 9 positions agree with TRBD2. This CDR3 spans 15 amino acids. Germline V gene data show CDR1 as SGHTA and CDR2 as FQGNSA. Germline trimming cut 1 base from V and 5 bases from J; bases unmatched to any gene: 5. The CDR3 loop reads CASSLGGLARETQYF. The CDR3, as DNA: TGTGCCAGCAGCTTAGGTGGACTAGCGAGGGAGACCCAGTACTTC.

This clonotype was counted at least ten times. V gene TRBV7-2 combines with J gene TRBJ2-1; D unresolved. Trimming stripped 1 base from V and 6 bases from J, with 4 bases between. Germline V CDR1 and CDR2: SGHTA, FQGNSA. CDR3 size: 12 residues. The CDR3 DNA follows: TGTGCCAGCAGCTTAGACATCAATGAGCAGTTCTTC. Translating gives CASSLDINEQFF.

The table lists this clonotype with a few counts. The rearrangement uses TRBV7-2 and TRBJ2-5; 8 bases are a match to TRBD2. Unmatched junction bases numbered 8, after V lost 1 base and J lost 7 bases. The CDR3 covers 15 residues. Germline CDR1 SGHTA, CDR2 FQGNSA. The DNA for the CDR3 is TGTGCCAGCAGCTTAGAGGGACTAGTTTCGGTGACCCAGTACTTC. The encoded protein is CASSLEGLVSVTQYF.